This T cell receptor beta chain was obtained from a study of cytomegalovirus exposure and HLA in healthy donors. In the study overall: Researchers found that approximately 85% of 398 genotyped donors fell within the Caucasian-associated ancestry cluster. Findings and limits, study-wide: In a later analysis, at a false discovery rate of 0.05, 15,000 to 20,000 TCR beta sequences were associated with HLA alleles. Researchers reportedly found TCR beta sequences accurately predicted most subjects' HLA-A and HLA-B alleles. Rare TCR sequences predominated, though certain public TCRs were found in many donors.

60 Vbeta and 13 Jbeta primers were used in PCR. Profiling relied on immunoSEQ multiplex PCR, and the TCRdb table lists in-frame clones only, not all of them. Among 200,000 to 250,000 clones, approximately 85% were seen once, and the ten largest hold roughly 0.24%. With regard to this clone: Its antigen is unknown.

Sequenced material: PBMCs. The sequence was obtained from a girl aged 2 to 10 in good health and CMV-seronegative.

The CDR3 bases are TGTGCCTGGAGTATTGCGGGCGTAGATGAGCAGTTCTTC. Amino acid sequence: CAWSIAGVDEQFF. This chain joins TRBV30 and TRBJ2-1; perhaps TRBD2 as D (5 bases). Germline assignment: CDR1 GTSNPN and CDR2 SVGIG (reference sequence). CDR3 length equals 13 residues. V lost 2 bases and J lost 8, with 13 bases in between.